These T cell receptor beta chains were read from a single sample in a study of blood T cells in healthy people across ages. MiXCR, run by TCRdb on the 5' RACE reads, gives a single entry per CDR3 protein. The sample lists approximately 900,000 distinct CDR3 sequences, 25% to 30% seen once, with roughly a tenth in the top ten. These data also formed part of another study, on T cells of mothers and their children.

The sequenced sample consisted of blood. The receptor set was obtained from a woman aged 40 to 50 in good health. The CDR3 runs from the conserved cysteine through the conserved F or W. D genes are given only for firm matches. Rows may omit the clone size; those that give it use once, few, many or a size class.

V gene	D gene	clone size	J gene	CDR3 protein	CDR3 DNA
TRBV7-9	TRBD2	-	TRBJ2-2	CASSRLASGELFF	TGTGCCAGCAGCCGACTAGCTTCCGGGGAGCTGTTTTTT
TRBV7-9	-	few	TRBJ1-2	CASSLGGRHGYTF	TGTGCCAGCAGCTTAGGAGGCCGGCATGGCTACACCTTC
TRBV29-1	-	few	TRBJ2-3	CGVVGGATDTQYF	TGCGGCGTCGTAGGCGGGGCGACAGATACGCAGTATTTT
TRBV9	-	many	TRBJ1-1	CASSVEGNTEAFF	TGTGCCAGCAGCGTAGAAGGGAACACTGAAGCTTTCTTT
TRBV21-1	-	-	TRBJ2-7	CASSKARAVRGHEQYF	TGTGCCAGCAGCAAAGCCCGTGCCGTCCGAGGCCACGAGCAGTACTTC
TRBV5-8	TRBD1	many	TRBJ2-2	CASSFPEGQYNTGELFF	TGTGCCAGCAGCTTCCCTGAGGGACAGTACAACACCGGGGAGCTGTTTTTT
TRBV20-1	TRBD2	many	TRBJ2-7	CSARVPSGGPYEQYF	TGCAGTGCTAGAGTTCCTAGCGGGGGTCCCTACGAGCAGTACTTC
TRBV9	TRBD1	-	TRBJ2-2	CASSVAGTGLRGELFF	TGTGCCAGCAGCGTAGCCGGGACAGGGCTCAGAGGGGAGCTGTTTTTT
TRBV5-1	TRBD2	few	TRBJ2-1	CASSLRGGGASYNEQFF	TGCGCCAGCAGCTTGCGTGGCGGGGGGGCGTCCTACAATGAGCAGTTCTTC
TRBV28	TRBD1	many	TRBJ2-1	CASSSPTGGSYNEQFF	TGTGCCAGCAGTTCCCCGACAGGGGGTTCGTACAATGAGCAGTTCTTC
TRBV27	TRBD1	few	TRBJ1-2	CASSSRDRRGGYTF	TGTGCCAGCAGTTCCCGGGACAGGAGGGGTGGCTACACCTTC
TRBV7-2	-	many	TRBJ2-5	CASSLRGPRETQYF	TGTGCCAGCAGCTTAAGGGGACCCCGAGAGACCCAGTACTTC
TRBV7-3	TRBD1	many	TRBJ1-1	CASSVDRGPSIEAFF	TGTGCCAGCAGCGTGGACAGGGGTCCGTCGATTGAAGCTTTCTTT
TRBV4-3	TRBD2	-	TRBJ2-1	CASSYIAGGTYNEQFF	TGCGCCAGCAGTTATATAGCGGGGGGGACCTACAATGAGCAGTTCTTC
TRBV4-1	-	many	TRBJ2-7	CASSQPRWGLPGSPYEQYF	TGCGCCAGCAGCCAACCAAGGTGGGGACTGCCAGGGTCGCCCTACGAGCAGTACTTC
TRBV5-1	-	many	TRBJ2-5	CASSLEGGQETQYF	TGCGCCAGCAGCTTGGAGGGTGGACAAGAGACCCAGTACTTC
TRBV28	-	few	TRBJ1-4	CASSLTPGANEKLFF	TGTGCCAGCAGTTTAACCCCAGGCGCAAATGAAAAACTGTTTTTT
TRBV28	TRBD1	-	TRBJ2-2	CASRVPIGGPGELFF	TGTGCCAGCAGGGTGCCCATAGGGGGCCCCGGGGAGCTGTTTTTT
TRBV15	TRBD1	many	TRBJ1-2	CATSRSGQGSPNYGYTF	TGTGCCACCAGCAGATCCGGACAGGGGTCCCCTAACTATGGCTACACCTTC
TRBV20-1	-	-	TRBJ2-5	CSAPAPGETQYF	TGCAGTGCTCCGGCCCCGGGAGAGACCCAGTACTTC
TRBV30	-	-	TRBJ1-5	CAWSQGPGPQHF	TGTGCCTGGAGTCAGGGCCCGGGGCCCCAGCATTTT
TRBV4-3	-	-	TRBJ1-2	CASSQEWSPYGYTF	TGCGCCAGCAGCCAAGAATGGAGTCCCTATGGCTACACCTTC
TRBV29-1	-	few	TRBJ2-3	CSVLGVRGTDTQYF	TGCAGCGTCCTGGGGGTCAGGGGCACAGATACGCAGTATTTT
TRBV9	-	few	TRBJ1-1	CASSVEHKNTEAFF	TGTGCCAGCAGCGTAGAACACAAGAACACTGAAGCTTTCTTT
TRBV27	-	-	TRBJ1-2	CASRSYTREANYGYTF	TGTGCCAGCAGATCTTATACCAGGGAAGCTAACTATGGCTACACCTTC
TRBV7-2	TRBD1	-	TRBJ2-7	CASSSPELFRGRMYEQYF	TGTGCCAGCAGCTCACCAGAGCTCTTCAGGGGGCGAATGTACGAGCAGTACTTC
TRBV5-1	-	-	TRBJ2-3	CASSWGRDSTDTQYF	TGCGCCAGCAGCTGGGGACGGGACAGCACAGATACGCAGTATTTT
TRBV28	TRBD1	few	TRBJ1-2	CASRGQGVYGYTF	TGTGCCAGCAGGGGACAGGGGGTCTATGGCTACACCTTC
TRBV7-2	-	few	TRBJ1-5	CASSRQWSNQPQHF	TGTGCCAGCAGCCGCCAGTGGAGCAATCAGCCCCAGCATTTT
TRBV12-3/TRBV12-4	TRBD1	-	TRBJ1-5	CASNSGDRPSQPQHF	TGTGCCAGCAACTCGGGGGACAGGCCTAGTCAGCCCCAGCATTTT
TRBV5-1	-	few	TRBJ2-1	CASSLPGTASSYNEQFF	TGCGCCAGCAGCTTGCCCGGGACCGCAAGCTCCTACAATGAGCAGTTCTTC
TRBV6-5	-	few	TRBJ2-1	CASSLRGASSYNEQFF	TGTGCCAGCAGCCTCAGGGGGGCCAGCTCCTACAATGAGCAGTTCTTC
TRBV12-3/TRBV12-4	-	-	TRBJ1-5	CASSFGTVPGPNQPQHF	TGTGCCAGCAGTTTCGGGACCGTGCCGGGGCCCAATCAGCCCCAGCATTTT
TRBV5-1	-	-	TRBJ1-4	CASSPGTPATNEKLFF	TGCGCCAGCAGCCCGGGGACACCCGCAACTAATGAAAAACTGTTTTTT
TRBV4-1	TRBD2	-	TRBJ2-4	CAIRRLAGTPKNIQDF	TGCGCCATCAGGCGACTAGCGGGGACCCCCAAAAACATTCAGGACTTC
TRBV10-3	-	-	TRBJ2-5	CVISPTERETQYF	TGTGTCATCAGCCCGACGGAAAGAGAGACCCAGTACTTC
TRBV6-5	-	-	TRBJ1-1	CASSFIRGRTEAFF	TGTGCCAGCAGTTTCATCAGGGGACGCACTGAAGCTTTCTTT
TRBV4-1	-	-	TRBJ2-7	CASSPQGKSSNEQYF	TGCGCCAGCAGCCCCCAGGGGAAGTCATCCAACGAGCAGTACTTC
TRBV6-4	TRBD2	-	TRBJ2-3	CASSASGSQDTQYF	TGTGCCAGCAGTGCGAGCGGGAGTCAAGATACGCAGTATTTT
TRBV18	-	-	TRBJ2-2	CASSPATSNTGELFF	TGTGCCAGCTCACCTGCTACATCGAACACCGGGGAGCTGTTTTTT
TRBV5-4	TRBD2	-	TRBJ2-5	CASSLVVSSGGIETQCF	TGTGCCAGCAGCTTGGTTGTGTCTAGCGGGGGGATCGAGACCCAGTGCTTC
TRBV30	-	-	TRBJ1-2	CAWRRPENANYGYTF	TGTGCCTGGAGACGTCCGGAGAACGCTAACTATGGCTACACCTTC
TRBV2	TRBD1	-	TRBJ1-5	CTSSEALRGGGLTPQHF	TGTACCAGCAGTGAAGCGCTTCGGGGAGGGGGCCTCACGCCCCAGCATTTT
TRBV7-3	TRBD1	-	TRBJ2-2	CASSPTGVQAGELFF	TGTGCCAGCAGTCCTACAGGGGTTCAAGCCGGGGAGCTGTTTTTT
TRBV27	TRBD1	many	TRBJ2-7	CASRGTGNEQYF	TGTGCCAGCAGGGGGACAGGGAACGAGCAGTACTTC
TRBV19	-	-	TRBJ2-1	CASSRVAGYNNEQFF	TGTGCCAGTAGTAGGGTAGCAGGGTATAACAATGAGCAGTTCTTC
TRBV5-1	TRBD2	many	TRBJ2-1	CASIPSWGGSYNEQFF	TGCGCCAGCATCCCCTCTTGGGGGGGCTCCTACAATGAGCAGTTCTTC
TRBV12-3/TRBV12-4	TRBD1	-	TRBJ2-1	CASSFPPRDRAYNEQFF	TGTGCCAGCAGTTTTCCCCCTCGAGACAGGGCCTACAATGAGCAGTTCTTC
TRBV6-1	TRBD1	few	TRBJ1-1	CASSERGRTGTEAFF	TGTGCCAGCAGTGAGCGAGGGAGGACAGGCACTGAAGCTTTCTTT
TRBV11-2	TRBD1	few	TRBJ2-1	CASSLDTGALYNEQFF	TGTGCCAGCAGCTTAGATACAGGGGCGTTGTACAATGAGCAGTTCTTC
TRBV15	TRBD1	many	TRBJ1-2	CATSSGQGALGYTF	TGTGCCACCAGCAGTGGACAGGGGGCGTTAGGCTACACCTTC
TRBV15	TRBD1	few	TRBJ2-2	CATRSRDTGVAGELFF	TGTGCCACCAGGAGCAGAGATACAGGGGTGGCCGGGGAGCTGTTTTTT
TRBV7-8	-	-	TRBJ1-2	CASGYGREAYGYTF	TGTGCCAGCGGATATGGACGTGAAGCCTATGGCTACACCTTC
TRBV7-8	TRBD1	-	TRBJ2-5	CASIPGQPQEETQYF	TGTGCCAGCATCCCGGGACAGCCCCAAGAAGAGACCCAGTACTTC
TRBV10-3	-	-	TRBJ2-7	CAIHGDPSYEQYF	TGTGCCATCCACGGGGATCCCTCCTACGAGCAGTACTTC